Listed here are 8 T cell receptor beta chains from one sample, sequenced in a study of blood T cell repertoires in COVID-19. Only in-frame clones appear in the TCRdb table, and some are missing; sequencing was by immunoSEQ multiplex PCR. The sample records 25,000 to 35,000 clones, roughly 85% being singletons. Specimen: peripheral blood. These receptors were taken from a man older than 75 with active COVID-19.

This rearrangement joins TRBV5-4 to TRBJ1-5, with D perhaps matching TRBD1 (5 bases). The germline V and J ends were trimmed by 3 bases and 9 bases, with 10 bases remaining between them. Germline V gives CDR1 SGHNT, CDR2 YYREEE (reference sequence). The CDR3 extends over 12 amino acids. The CDR3 protein is CASSYTGGPQHF. The CDR3 nucleotides read TGTGCCAGCAGCTATACGGGGGGGCCCCAGCATTTT.

The rearrangement links TRBV6-5 to TRBJ1-5; no definite D call. The CDR3 has 14 amino acids. Trimming removed 5 bases at V and 4 bases at J, with 12 bases between. From germline, CDR1 is MNHEY and CDR2 SVGAGI. The CDR3 bases are TGTGCCAGCAGTCGTTCCATCGGTAATCAGCCCCAGCATTTT. Protein: CASSRSIGNQPQHF.

The V call is TRBV15, the J call TRBJ2-2; 9 bases are shared with TRBD1. Trimming removed 2 bases from V and 7 bases from J; junction bases left unmatched: 8. The CDR3 is made up of 16 amino acids. Germline V gene data show CDR1 as LNHNV and CDR2 as YYDKDF (reference sequence). The chain's CDR3 is CATSRHRQGVGGELFF. The CDR3 coding sequence is TGTGCCACCAGCAGACATCGACAGGGGGTAGGCGGGGAGCTGTTTTTT.

This clone turned up a few times. The rearrangement uses TRBV28 and TRBJ1-5; TRBD1 is a possible D gene (5 bases). Germline V CDR1 and CDR2: MDHEN, SYDVKM. There are 15 residues in the CDR3. Trimming pared 5 bases from V and 1 base from J, leaving 12 bases between. The CDR3 reads CASSTRRESNQPQHF. CDR3 in DNA: TGTGCCAGCAGTACCCGCAGGGAAAGCAATCAGCCCCAGCATTTT.

This clone was observed a single time. The genes are TRBV10-3 and TRBJ1-2; unclear D gene. V shed 0 bases and J shed 6 bases, with 14 bases lying between them. The germline V gene encodes CDR1 ENHRY and CDR2 SYGVKD. The CDR3 covers 15 residues. CDR3 loop: CAISESTKPMDGYTF. Here the CDR3 DNA reads TGTGCCATCAGTGAGTCGACTAAACCAATGGATGGCTACACCTTC.

This sequence joins TRBV4-1 and TRBJ1-2; TRBD1 aligns across 8 bases. Germline CDR1 is MGHRA and CDR2 is YSYEKL. This CDR3 is 15 amino acids long. The ends lost 0 bases at V and 8 bases at J; junction bases unmatched: 8. The CDR3 protein is CASSQEGTGLSGYTF. DNA of the CDR3: TGCGCCAGCAGCCAAGAAGGGACAGGTCTGTCAGGCTACACCTTC.

The chain employs TRBV27 and TRBJ2-3; TRBD2 might be the D (5 bases). Trimming removed 5 bases from V and 6 bases from J, with 18 bases in between. The CDR3 totals 15 residues. Germline values: CDR1 MNHEY, CDR2 SMNVEV (reference sequence). CDR3 sequence reads: CASSPTFSDWDTQYF. CDR3 nucleotides: TGTGCCAGCAGTCCTACCTTTAGCGACTGGGATACGCAGTATTTT.

This clone was seen a single time. The chain couples TRBV6-5 to TRBJ2-7, with D possibly matching TRBD1 (5 bases). V was pared by 6 bases and J by 3 bases, with 9 bases between. This CDR3 is 12 amino acids long. Germline V gene sequence: CDR1 MNHEY, CDR2 SVGAGI. In nucleotides, the CDR3 is TGTGCCAGCAGGACAGACATCTACGAGCAGTACTTC. Residues: CASRTDIYEQYF.